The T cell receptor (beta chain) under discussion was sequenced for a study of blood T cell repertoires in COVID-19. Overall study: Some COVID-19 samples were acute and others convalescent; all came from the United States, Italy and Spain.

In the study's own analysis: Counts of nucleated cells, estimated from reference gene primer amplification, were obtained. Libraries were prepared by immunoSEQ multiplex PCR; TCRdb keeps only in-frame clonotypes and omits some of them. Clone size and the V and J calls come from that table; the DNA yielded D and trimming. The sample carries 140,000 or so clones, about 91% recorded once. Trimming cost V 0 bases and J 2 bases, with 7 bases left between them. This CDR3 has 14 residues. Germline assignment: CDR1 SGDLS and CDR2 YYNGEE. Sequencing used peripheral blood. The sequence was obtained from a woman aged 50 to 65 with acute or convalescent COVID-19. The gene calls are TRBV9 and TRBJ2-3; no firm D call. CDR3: CASSVVVFTDTQYF. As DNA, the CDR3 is TGTGCCAGCAGCGTAGTAGTCTTCACAGATACGCAGTATTTT.